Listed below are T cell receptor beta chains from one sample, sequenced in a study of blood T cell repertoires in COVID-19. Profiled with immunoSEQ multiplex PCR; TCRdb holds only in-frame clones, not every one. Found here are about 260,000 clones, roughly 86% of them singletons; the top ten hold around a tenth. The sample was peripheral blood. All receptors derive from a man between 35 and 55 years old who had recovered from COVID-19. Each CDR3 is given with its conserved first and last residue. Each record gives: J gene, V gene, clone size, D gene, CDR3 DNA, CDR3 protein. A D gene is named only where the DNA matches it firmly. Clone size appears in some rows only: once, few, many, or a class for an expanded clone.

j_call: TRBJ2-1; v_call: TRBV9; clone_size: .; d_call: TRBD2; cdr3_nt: TGTGCCAGCAGCCCTGGGGGCGGGGGGTACAATGAGCAGTTCTTC; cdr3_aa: CASSPGGGGYNEQFF
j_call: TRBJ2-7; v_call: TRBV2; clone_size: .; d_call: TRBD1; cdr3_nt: TGTGCCAGCATGGGACAGGGTCTTTCCTACGAGCAGTACTTC; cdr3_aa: CASMGQGLSYEQYF
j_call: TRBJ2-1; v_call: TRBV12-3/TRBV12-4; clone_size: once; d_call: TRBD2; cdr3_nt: TGTGCCAGCAGCCCTGGACTAGCGGGGGCGCAGTTCTTC; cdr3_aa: CASSPGLAGAQFF
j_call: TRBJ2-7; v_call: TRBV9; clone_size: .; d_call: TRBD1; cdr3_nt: TGTGCCAGCAGCGTCGGGGACAGGGTAAGCGAGCAGTACTTC; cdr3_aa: CASSVGDRVSEQYF
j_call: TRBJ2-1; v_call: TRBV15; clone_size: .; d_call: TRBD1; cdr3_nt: TGTGCCACCAGCAGAGCAGGGGGCGCGGGCAATGAGCAGTTCTTC; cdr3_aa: CATSRAGGAGNEQFF
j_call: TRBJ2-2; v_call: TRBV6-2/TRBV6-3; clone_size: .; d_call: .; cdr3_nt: TGTGCCAGCAGTCCAAACATCGGGGAGCTGTTTTTT; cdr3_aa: CASSPNIGELFF
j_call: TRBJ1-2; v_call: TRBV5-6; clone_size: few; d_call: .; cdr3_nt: TGTGCCAGCAGCTTCGGCAGGGTGGTAGGGGGCTACACCTTC; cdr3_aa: CASSFGRVVGGYTF
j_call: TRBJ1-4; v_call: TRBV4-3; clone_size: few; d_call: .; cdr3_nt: TGCGCCAGCAGCCAGCAGGGGCTTGGTAATGAAAAACTGTTTTTT; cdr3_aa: CASSQQGLGNEKLFF
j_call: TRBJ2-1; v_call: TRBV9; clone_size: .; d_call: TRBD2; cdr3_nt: TGTGCCAGCAGCGCCGGGACTAGCGGGAGGAATAATGAGCAGTTCTTC; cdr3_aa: CASSAGTSGRNNEQFF
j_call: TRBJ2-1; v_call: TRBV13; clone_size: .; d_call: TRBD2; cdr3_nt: TGTGCCAGCAGCGCCGAACTAGCGGGTTCCTACAATGAGCAGTTCTTC; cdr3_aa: CASSAELAGSYNEQFF
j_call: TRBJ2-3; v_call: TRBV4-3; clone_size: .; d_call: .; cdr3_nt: TGCGCCAGCAGCCGGACCCCGGGACGGGGACTCCCCCCTTATACGCAGTATTTT; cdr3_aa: CASSRTPGRGLPPYTQYF
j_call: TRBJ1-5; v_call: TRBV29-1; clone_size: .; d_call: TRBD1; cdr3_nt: TGCAGCGCCCCGGGACAGCGCCGCAATCAGCCCCAGCATTTT; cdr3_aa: CSAPGQRRNQPQHF
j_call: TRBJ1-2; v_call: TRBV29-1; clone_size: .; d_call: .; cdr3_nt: TGCAGCGTTGGCTCGGGGGGTAATGGCTACACCTTC; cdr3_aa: CSVGSGGNGYTF
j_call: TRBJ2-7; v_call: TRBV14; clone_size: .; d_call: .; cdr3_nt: TGTGCCAGCAGCCTAACAGACGAGCAGTACTTC; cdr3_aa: CASSLTDEQYF
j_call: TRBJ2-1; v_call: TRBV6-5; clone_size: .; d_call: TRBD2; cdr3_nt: TGTGCCAGCAGACTTCGGACTAGCGTATACAATGAGCAGTTCTTC; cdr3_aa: CASRLRTSVYNEQFF
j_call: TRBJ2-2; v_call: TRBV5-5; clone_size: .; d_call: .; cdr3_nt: TGTGCCAGCAGTGCGGACACCGGGGAGCTGTTTTTT; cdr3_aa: CASSADTGELFF
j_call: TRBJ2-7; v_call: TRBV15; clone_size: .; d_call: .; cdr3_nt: TGTGCCACCAGCAGAGGTTACAGGGAAGGCGAGCAGTACTTC; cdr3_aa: CATSRGYREGEQYF
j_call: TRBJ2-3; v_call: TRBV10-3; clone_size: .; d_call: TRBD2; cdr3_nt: TGTGCCATCAATTTAGCGGGAACAGATACGCAGTATTTT; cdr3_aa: CAINLAGTDTQYF
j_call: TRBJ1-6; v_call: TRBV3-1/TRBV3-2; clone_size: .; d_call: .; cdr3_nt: TGTGCCAGCAGCCAAGATCGAGGCGATAGCGCGTTAATTTCACCCCTCCACTTT; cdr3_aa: CASSQDRGDSALISPLHF
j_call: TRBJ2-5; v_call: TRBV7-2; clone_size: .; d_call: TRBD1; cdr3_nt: TGTGCCAGCAGCGCGCTTACGGGACAGACTTACCAAGAGACCCAGTACTTC; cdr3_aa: CASSALTGQTYQETQYF
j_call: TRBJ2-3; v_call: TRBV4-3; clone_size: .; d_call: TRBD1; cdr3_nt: TGCGCCAGCAGCCAGCGACCGACAGGGCTGGGCACAGATACGCAGTATTTT; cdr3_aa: CASSQRPTGLGTDTQYF
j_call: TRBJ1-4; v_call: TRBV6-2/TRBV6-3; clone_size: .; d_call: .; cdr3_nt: TGTGCCAGCAGTTACTCGATGTTTTCTGGGGCGCGGCCTAATGAAAAACTGTTTTTT; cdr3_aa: CASSYSMFSGARPNEKLFF
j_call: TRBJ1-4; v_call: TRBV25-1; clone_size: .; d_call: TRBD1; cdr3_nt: TGTGCCAGGACAGGGGGCTTAAAGGGGGCTAGGGATGAAAAACTGTTTTTT; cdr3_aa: CARTGGLKGARDEKLFF
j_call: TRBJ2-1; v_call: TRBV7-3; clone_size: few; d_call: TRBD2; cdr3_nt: TGTGCCAGCAGCTTTCTGGGACTAGCGGGCCATGAGCAGTTCTTC; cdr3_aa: CASSFLGLAGHEQFF
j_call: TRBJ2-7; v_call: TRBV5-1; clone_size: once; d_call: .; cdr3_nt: TGCGCCAGCTCCGCAGGGTTTGGCACCTACGAGCAGTACTTC; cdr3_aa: CASSAGFGTYEQYF
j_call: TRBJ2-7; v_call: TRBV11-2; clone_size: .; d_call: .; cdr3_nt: TGTGCCAGCAGTCAGGGCTCAGTCGGCCCCTACGAGCAGTACTTC; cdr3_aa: CASSQGSVGPYEQYF
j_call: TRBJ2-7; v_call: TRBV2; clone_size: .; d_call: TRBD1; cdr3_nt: TGTGCCACCAGGGGACAGGTATACGAGCAGTACTTC; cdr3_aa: CATRGQVYEQYF
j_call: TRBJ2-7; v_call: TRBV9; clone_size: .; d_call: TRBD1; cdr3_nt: TGTGCCAGCAGCTCCCGGACAGGTCGGGACGAGCAGTACTTC; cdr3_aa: CASSSRTGRDEQYF
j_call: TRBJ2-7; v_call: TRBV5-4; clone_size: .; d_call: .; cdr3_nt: TGTGCCAGCAGCTTGGCGTCCTACGAGCAGTACTTC; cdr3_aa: CASSLASYEQYF
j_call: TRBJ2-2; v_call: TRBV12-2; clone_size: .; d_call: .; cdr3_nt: TGTGCAAGTCGCTTTTTTGGGACTAGCGCACTTTCGAACACCGGGGAGCTGTTTTTT; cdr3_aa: CASRFFGTSALSNTGELFF
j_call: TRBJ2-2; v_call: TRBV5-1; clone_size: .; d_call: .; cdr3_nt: TGCGCCAGCAGCTTGTTGCGAGGGAACACCGGGGAGCTGTTTTTT; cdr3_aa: CASSLLRGNTGELFF
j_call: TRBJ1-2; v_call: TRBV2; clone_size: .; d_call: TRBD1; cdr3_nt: TGTGCCAGCAGTGAAGGAACAGGGGGTACCTATGGCTACACCTTC; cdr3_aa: CASSEGTGGTYGYTF
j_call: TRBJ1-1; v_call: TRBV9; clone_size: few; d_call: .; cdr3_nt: TGTGCCAGCAGCGCGACTGCTGAAACTGAAGCTTTCTTT; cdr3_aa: CASSATAETEAFF
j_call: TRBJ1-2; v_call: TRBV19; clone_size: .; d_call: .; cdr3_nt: TGTGCCAGTAGTACCCCGCTGGGGCGTGGGTTAAGGTACACCTTC; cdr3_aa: CASSTPLGRGLRYTF
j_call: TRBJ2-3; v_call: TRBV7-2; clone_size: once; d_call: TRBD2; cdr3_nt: TGTGCCAGCAGCCTGCGGGGGGCAAGCACAGATACGCAGTATTTT; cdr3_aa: CASSLRGASTDTQYF
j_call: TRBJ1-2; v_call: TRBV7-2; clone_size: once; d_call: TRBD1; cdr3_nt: TGTGCCAGCCCCCAAACCGGGGACAGGAGGGGCTACACCTTC; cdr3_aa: CASPQTGDRRGYTF
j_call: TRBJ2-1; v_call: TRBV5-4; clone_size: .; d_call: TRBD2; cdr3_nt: TGTGCCAGCAGCTTGGAAATTTACGGGAGGGCTGAGTTCTTC; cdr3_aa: CASSLEIYGRAEFF
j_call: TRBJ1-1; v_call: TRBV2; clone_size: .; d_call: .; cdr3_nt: TGTGCCAGCAGTAGCCACCGGGACAAAGGCACTGAAGCTTTCTTT; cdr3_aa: CASSSHRDKGTEAFF
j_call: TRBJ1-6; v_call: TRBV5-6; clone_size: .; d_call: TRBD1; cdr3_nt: TGTGCCAGCAGCCGGGGAGCAACAGGGGATATACCCCTCCACTTT; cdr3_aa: CASSRGATGDIPLHF
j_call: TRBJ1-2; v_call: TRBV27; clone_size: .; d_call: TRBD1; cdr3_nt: TGTGCCAGCAGTTTTAAAGCCCCCGGGACAGGGTATAACTATGGCTACACCTTC; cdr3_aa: CASSFKAPGTGYNYGYTF
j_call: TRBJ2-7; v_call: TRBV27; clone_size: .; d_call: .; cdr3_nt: TGTGCCAGCAGTCTCTCAGGCTCCTACGAGCAGTACTTC; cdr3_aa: CASSLSGSYEQYF
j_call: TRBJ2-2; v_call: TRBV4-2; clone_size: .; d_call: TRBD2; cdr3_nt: TGTGCCAGCAGCCAAGATCTAGCGGGAGGGACCGGGGAGCTGTTTTTT; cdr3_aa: CASSQDLAGGTGELFF
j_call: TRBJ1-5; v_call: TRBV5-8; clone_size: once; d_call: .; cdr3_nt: TGTGCCAGCAGCTGGACCGGGACACCAGATCAGCCCCAGCATTTT; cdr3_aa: CASSWTGTPDQPQHF
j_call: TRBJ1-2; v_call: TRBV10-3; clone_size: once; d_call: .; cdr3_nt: TGTGCCATCCTTAACTTGGACTATGGCTACACCTTC; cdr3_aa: CAILNLDYGYTF
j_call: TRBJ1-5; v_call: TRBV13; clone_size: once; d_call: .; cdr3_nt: TGTGCCAGCAGCCAGGCAGTTGGAGGGGCGGGCAATCAGCCCCAGCATTTT; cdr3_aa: CASSQAVGGAGNQPQHF
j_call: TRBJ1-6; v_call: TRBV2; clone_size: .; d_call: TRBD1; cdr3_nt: TGTGCCAGCAGTAACCGGGGACAGAGTTTTGATTCACCCCTCCACTTT; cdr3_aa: CASSNRGQSFDSPLHF
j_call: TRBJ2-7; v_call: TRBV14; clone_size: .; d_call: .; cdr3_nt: TGTGCCAGCAGCCAAGGTCGCGGCGAGCAGTACTTC; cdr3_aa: CASSQGRGEQYF
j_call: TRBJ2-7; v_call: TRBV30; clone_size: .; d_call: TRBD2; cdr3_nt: TGTGCCTGGAGGCGGCGGGAGAACCCCCCGTACGAGCAGTACTTC; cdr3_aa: CAWRRRENPPYEQYF
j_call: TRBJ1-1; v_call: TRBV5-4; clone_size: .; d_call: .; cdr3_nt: TGTGCCAGCAGCACTCACAGGGCCTCGGATACTGAAGCTTTCTTT; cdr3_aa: CASSTHRASDTEAFF
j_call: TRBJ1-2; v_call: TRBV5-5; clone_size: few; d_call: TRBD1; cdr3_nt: TGTGCCAGCAGCTTGATGGGGACAGGGTTCAATGGCTACACCTTC; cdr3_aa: CASSLMGTGFNGYTF
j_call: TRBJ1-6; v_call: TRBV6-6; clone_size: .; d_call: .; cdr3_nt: TGTGCCAGCAGTGGCGCCTCCGGGCAGAGGGATTCACCCCTCCACTTT; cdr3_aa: CASSGASGQRDSPLHF
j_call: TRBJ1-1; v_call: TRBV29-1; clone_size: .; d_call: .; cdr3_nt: TGCAGCGTTGAAATAAGAGGTCGGGACACTGAAGCTTTCTTT; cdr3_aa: CSVEIRGRDTEAFF